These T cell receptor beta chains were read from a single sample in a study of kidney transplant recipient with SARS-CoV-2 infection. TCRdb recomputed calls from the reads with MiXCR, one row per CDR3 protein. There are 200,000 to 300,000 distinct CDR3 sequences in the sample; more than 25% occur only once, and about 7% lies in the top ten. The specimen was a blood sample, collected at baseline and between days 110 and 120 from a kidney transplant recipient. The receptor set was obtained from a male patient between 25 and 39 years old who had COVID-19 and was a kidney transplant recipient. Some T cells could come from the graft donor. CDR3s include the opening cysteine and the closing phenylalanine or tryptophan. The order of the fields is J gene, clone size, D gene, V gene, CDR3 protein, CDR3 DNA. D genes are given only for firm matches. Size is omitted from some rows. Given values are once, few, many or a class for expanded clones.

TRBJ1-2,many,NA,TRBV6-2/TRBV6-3,CASNQGTYGYTF,TGTGCCAGCAACCAGGGTACCTATGGCTACACCTTC
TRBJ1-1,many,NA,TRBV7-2,CASSLGGFRTEAFF,TGTGCCAGCAGCTTAGGGGGGTTTCGGACTGAAGCTTTCTTT
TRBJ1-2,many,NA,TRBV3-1,CASSPVNTLRKTYGYTF,TGTGCCAGCAGCCCAGTAAACACCCTTCGAAAGACCTATGGCTACACCTTC
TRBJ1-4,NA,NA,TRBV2,CASSDSGQTNEKLFF,TGTGCCAGCAGTGATTCTGGACAGACTAATGAAAAACTGTTTTTT
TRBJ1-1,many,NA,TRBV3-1,CASSLWRPISIRTEAFF,TGTGCCAGCAGCTTATGGCGTCCCATTTCAATTCGCACTGAAGCTTTCTTT
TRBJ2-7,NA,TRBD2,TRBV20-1,CSASPRGGLDEQYF,TGCAGTGCTTCCCCGCGGGGGGGCCTAGACGAGCAGTACTTC
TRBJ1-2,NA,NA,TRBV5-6,CASISCNSRKTYGYTF,TGTGCCAGCATCTCGTGCAATAGTCGAAAGACCTATGGCTACACCTTC
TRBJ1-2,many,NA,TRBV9,CASSVKYSRKTYGYTF,TGTGCCAGCTCCGTTAAGTACTCAAGAAAGACCTATGGCTACACCTTC
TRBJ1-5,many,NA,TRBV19,CASSISSRLGQPQHF,TGTGCCAGTAGTATATCGTCCAGGCTGGGTCAGCCCCAGCATTTT
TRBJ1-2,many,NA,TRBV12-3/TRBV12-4,CASSLSGYTF,TGTGCCAGCAGTTTGTCTGGCTACACCTTC
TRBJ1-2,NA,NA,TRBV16,CASSLELVVRKTCGYTF,TGTGCCAGCAGCCTTGAGCTGGTCGTTAGAAAGACCTGTGGCTACACCTTC
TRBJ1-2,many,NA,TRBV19,CASSILDGPMGYGYTF,TGTGCCAGTAGTATACTAGACGGCCCCATGGGCTATGGCTACACCTTC
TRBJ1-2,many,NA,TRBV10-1,CASSFDGRSRKTYGYTF,TGCGCCAGCAGTTTTGATGGAAGATCGCGAAAGACCTATGGCTACACCTTC
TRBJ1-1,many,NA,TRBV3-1,CASSPLPPISIRTEAFF,TGTGCCAGCAGCCCTTTACCTCCCATTTCAATTCGCACTGAAGCTTTCTTT
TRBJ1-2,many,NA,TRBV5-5,CASTLSLGARGYGYTF,TGTGCCAGCACGCTATCTCTTGGGGCGCGCGGCTATGGCTACACCTTC
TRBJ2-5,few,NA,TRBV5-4,CASSLGVGLGQETQYF,TGTGCCAGCAGCTTGGGGGTGGGGCTCGGACAAGAGACCCAGTACTTC
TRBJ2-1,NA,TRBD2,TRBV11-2,CASRTLAESSYNEQFF,TGTGCCAGCAGAACACTAGCGGAAAGCTCCTACAATGAGCAGTTCTTC
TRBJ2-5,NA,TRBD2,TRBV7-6,CASSPGVVAGGEETQYF,TGTGCCAGCAGCCCTGGTGTGGTTGCGGGGGGGGAAGAGACCCAGTACTTC
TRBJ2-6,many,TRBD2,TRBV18,CASSRELAGPSGANVLTF,TGTGCCAGTAGCCGGGAGCTAGCGGGTCCCTCTGGGGCCAACGTCCTGACTTTC
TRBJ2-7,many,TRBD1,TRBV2,CASSGDRASYEQYF,TGTGCCAGCAGTGGGGACAGGGCCTCCTACGAGCAGTACTTC
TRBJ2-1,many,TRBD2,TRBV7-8,CASSSSAGGPGEQFF,TGTGCCAGCAGCTCTTCCGCGGGGGGGCCGGGTGAGCAGTTCTTC
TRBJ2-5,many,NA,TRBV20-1,CSASGTQETQYF,TGCAGTGCTAGTGGGACACAAGAGACCCAGTACTTC
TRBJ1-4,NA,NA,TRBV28,CASSLILAALGNERLFF,TGTGCCAGCAGTTTAATCTTGGCGGCACTCGGTAATGAAAGACTGTTTTTT
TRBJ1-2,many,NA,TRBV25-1,CASSTSGELGKTYGYTF,TGTGCCAGCAGTACTTCTGGAGAACTGGGAAAGACCTATGGCTACACCTTC
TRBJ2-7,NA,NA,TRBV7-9,CASSLGQSYGQYF,TGTGCCAGCAGCTTAGGGCAGTCCTACGGGCAGTACTTC
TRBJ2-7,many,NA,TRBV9,CASSGTDSYEQYF,TGTGCCAGCAGCGGGACAGACTCCTACGAGCAGTACTTC
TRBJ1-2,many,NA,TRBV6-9,CASSTGGPYGKTYGYTF,TGTGCCAGCAGTACTGGCGGGCCTTACGGAAAGACCTATGGCTACACCTTC
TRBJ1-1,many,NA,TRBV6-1,CASSESGGTEAFF,TGTGCCAGCAGTGAATCGGGGGGCACTGAAGCTTTCTTT
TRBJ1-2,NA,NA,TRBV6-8,CASSLNIRSRKTYGYTF,TGTGCCAGCAGTTTGAACATACGCTCTAGAAAGACCTATGGCTACACCTTC
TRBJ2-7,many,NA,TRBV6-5,CASLTPRGTLEQYF,TGTGCCAGCCTGACGCCACGGGGGACTCTCGAGCAGTACTTC
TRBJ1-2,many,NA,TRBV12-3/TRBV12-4,CASSLQDTAGKTYGYTF,TGTGCCAGCAGTTTGCAAGACACAGCAGGAAAGACCTATGGCTACACCTTC
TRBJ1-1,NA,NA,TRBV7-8,CASSPNANRKRAEAFF,TGTGCCAGCAGCCCCAACGCGAACAGGAAAAGAGCTGAAGCTTTCTTT
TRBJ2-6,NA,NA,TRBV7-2,CASSHGSSGANVLTF,TGTGCCAGCAGCCACGGGTCTTCTGGGGCCAACGTCCTGACTTTC
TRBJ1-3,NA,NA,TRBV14,CASGQGLGPGNTIYF,TGTGCCAGCGGCCAGGGTCTGGGTCCAGGAAACACCATATATTTT